The source of this T cell receptor beta chain is a study of cytotoxic CD8 clonotypes in ibrutinib-treated CLL. On the study more broadly: Outcomes included some 24 partial and 2 complete responses; after median around 65 months, approximately 14 stayed remitted and about twelve progressed.

Trimming cost V 3 bases and J 8 bases, with 13 bases left between them. Looked up from germline, CDR1 is MDHEN and CDR2 is SYDVKM. The CDR3 totals 13 residues. On this clone itself: Its target is unknown.

Cryopreserved PBMCs yielded about 2 micrograms of genomic DNA for TCR beta libraries. Study-level points and caveats: Sampling times (in sustained-remission versus progressing patients) were not the same.

Here immunoSEQ multiplex PCR was the method, and the copy in TCRdb shows in-frame clones only, minus some. In the table there are 300,000 to 350,000 clones, just under 80% of which are singletons. This rearrangement joins TRBV28 to TRBJ1-1; D unclear. Sample: PBMCs, taken before ibrutinib treatment. The receptor was isolated from a human donor with chronic lymphocytic leukemia. In DNA form, the CDR3 reads TGTGCCAGCAGTTTGGATTGGCCAGAGGAAGCTTTCTTT. Translating it yields CASSLDWPEEAFF.